This TCR beta chain comes out of a study of blood T cell repertoires in COVID-19. As for the study in general: Nucleic acid was either cDNA or gDNA, and it came from T cells, B-cell-depleted T cells, or PBMCs.

The protocol was immunoSEQ multiplex PCR, while the TCRdb copy is restricted to in-frame clones and leaves out a portion. The sample consists of around 150,000 clones, over 70% of them appearing once. The CDR3 runs to 14 residues. Germline V gives CDR1 LGHNA, CDR2 YSLEER. The V and J ends lost 1 base and 7 bases respectively, with 8 bases between them. Sequenced material: PBMCs or T cells enriched from blood (not recorded which). The J gene is TRBJ1-6, the V gene TRBV4-3; D perhaps matches TRBD1 (5 bases). The receptor comes from a man aged 65-85 years who had been exposed to COVID-19. The CDR3 reads CASSQVRGNSPLHF. In DNA form, the CDR3 reads TGCGCCAGCAGCCAAGTAAGGGGAAATTCACCCCTCCACTTT.